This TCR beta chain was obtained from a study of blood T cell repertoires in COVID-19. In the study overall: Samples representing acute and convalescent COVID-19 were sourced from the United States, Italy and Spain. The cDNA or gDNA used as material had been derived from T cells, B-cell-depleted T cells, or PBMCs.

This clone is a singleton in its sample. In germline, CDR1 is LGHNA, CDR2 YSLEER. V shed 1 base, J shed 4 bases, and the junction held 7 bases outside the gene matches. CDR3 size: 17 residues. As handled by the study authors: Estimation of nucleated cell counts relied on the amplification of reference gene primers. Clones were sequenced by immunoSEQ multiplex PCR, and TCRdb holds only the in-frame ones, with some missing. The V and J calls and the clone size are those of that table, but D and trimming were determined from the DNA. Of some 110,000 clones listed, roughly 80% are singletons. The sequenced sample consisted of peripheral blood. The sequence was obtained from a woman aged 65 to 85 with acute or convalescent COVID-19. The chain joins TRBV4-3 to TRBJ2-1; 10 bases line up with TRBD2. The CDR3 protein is CASSQVYSGGLYNEQFF. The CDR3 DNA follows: TGCGCCAGCAGCCAAGTTTATAGCGGGGGGCTTTACAATGAGCAGTTCTTC.